This TCR beta chain originates from a study of cytomegalovirus exposure and HLA in healthy donors. Study as a whole: The study's early data release held about 80 million unique TCRs from HLA-typed donors. Study-level results: In a later analysis, DRB1 alleles had the most associated TCRs; HLA-C alleles the fewest.

The PCR contained 60 Vbeta and 13 Jbeta primers. Method: immunoSEQ multiplex PCR; TCRdb's copy keeps in-frame clones and lacks some. Of 100,000 to 150,000 clones listed, 73% are singletons. This CDR3 is built from 14 residues. CDR1 and CDR2 from the germline V gene are SGHRS and YFSETQ. V lost 4 bases and J 7 bases, leaving 18 bases between the germline ends. Donors consisted of healthy bone marrow donors. As concerns this clone: The antigen is unknown.

The receptor was derived from a man aged 55 to 70 in good health and CMV-seropositive. The chain uses TRBV5-1 and TRBJ2-7; TRBD2 might be the D (5 bases). The sequencing input was PBMCs. The CDR3 coding sequence is TGCGCCAGCAGCCCCGTACAGAGGCCGGGGGAGCAGTACTTC. Translating it yields CASSPVQRPGEQYF.